Sequencing of this T cell receptor beta chain was carried out in a study of blood T cell repertoires in COVID-19. Per germline, CDR1 MDHEN and CDR2 SYDVKM. Unmatched junction bases numbered 8, after V lost 6 bases and J lost 5 bases. The CDR3 totals 14 residues. Using immunoSEQ multiplex PCR, the repertoire was profiled, and TCRdb retains in-frame clones only, with some absent. This sample carries about 410,000 clones, 90% of them seen once, and the ten largest clones take 0.6% to 0.7%. This chain joins TRBV28 and TRBJ1-2, with 8 nucleotides matching TRBD1. The sequence was collected from a man aged 18-30 years who had recovered from COVID-19. The sequenced material came from PBMCs or T cells enriched from blood (not recorded which). The CDR3 bases are TGTGCCAGCAGAGAATCCACAGGGGGATATGGCTACACCTTC. The encoded protein is CASRESTGGYGYTF.